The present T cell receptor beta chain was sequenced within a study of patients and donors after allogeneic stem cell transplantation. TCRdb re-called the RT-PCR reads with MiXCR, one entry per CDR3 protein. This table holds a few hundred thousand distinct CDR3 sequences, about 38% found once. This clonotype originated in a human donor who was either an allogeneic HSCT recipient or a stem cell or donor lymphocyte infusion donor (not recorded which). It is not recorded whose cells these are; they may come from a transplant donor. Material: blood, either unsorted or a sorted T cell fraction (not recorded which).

Written as DNA, the CDR3 is TGCGCCAGCAGCTTGCAAGGGCACGGGGGGCCGGGCGAGCAGTTCTTC. Protein: CASSLQGHGGPGEQFF. The rearrangement uses TRBV5-1 and TRBJ2-1; tentatively, D is TRBD2 (7 bases). V was clipped by 1 base and J by 10 bases, with 21 bases between them. This CDR3 is 16 amino acids long. The V gene's germline CDR1 is SGHRS and CDR2 YFSETQ.